These 20 T cell receptor beta chains share one sample of origin, sequenced in a study of T cells in Graves' hyperthyroidism and ophthalmopathy (dated by TCRdb to the late 2010s). Library construction relied on multiplex PCR. The reads were generated on an Illumina HiSeq 2000. Amplification of TCR beta CDR3 regions was carried out from RNA transcripts. The first round of RT-PCR for the TCR CDR3 was performed with the HTBI primer set and the Qiagen OneStep RT-PCR kit. The public reads were quality trimmed at Q25 with fastp and then assembled into clones with MiXCR by TCRdb, keeping productive beta chains. Merged by CDR3 protein, the rows form single entries marked with the most common genes and DNA. In this sample the table shows around 520,000 distinct CDR3 sequences, around 13% of which occur a single time. 11% to 15% of the sample is in the top ten clones. Sequencing was carried out using blood. The receptors were sampled from a woman aged 35 to 49 with Graves' hyperthyroidism.

This clonotype was found many times. The V gene is TRBV12-3 or TRBV12-4, the J gene TRBJ2-5; D is ambiguous. This CDR3 spans 14 amino acids. Deletions cut 1 base from V and 2 bases from J, with 8 bases between. CDR3 protein: CASSLERLQETQYF. In DNA form, the CDR3 reads TGTGCCAGCAGTTTAGAGCGCTTACAAGAGACCCAGTACTTC.

This clonotype was seen ten or more times. The genes are TRBV5-5 and TRBJ1-1, with D hard to call. The CDR3 has 14 amino acids. The germline V gene has CDR1 SGHKS and CDR2 YYEKEE (reference sequence). Trimming removed 5 bases from V and 2 bases from J, with 13 bases in between. The CDR3 coding sequence is TGTGCCAGCAGTCTACACGGAACTAACACTGAAGCTTTCTTT. Its translation is CASSLHGTNTEAFF.

This clonotype was seen at least ten times. The rearrangement links TRBV5-1 to TRBJ2-2; 10 bases line up with TRBD2. The length of the CDR3 is 19 residues. Per germline, CDR1 SGHRS and CDR2 YFSETQ. Trimming took 0 bases from V and 0 from J; bases not matched to a gene: 8. CDR3 in amino acids: CASSLVIAGGPSNTGELFF. The CDR3 coding sequence is TGCGCCAGCAGCTTGGTAATAGCGGGAGGCCCCTCGAACACCGGGGAGCTGTTTTTT.

This rearrangement joins TRBV10-3 to TRBJ1-1, with D perhaps TRBD1 (6 bases). Trimming pared 2 bases from V and 2 bases from J, leaving 12 bases between. Germline V lookup: CDR1 ENHRY, CDR2 SYGVKD. This CDR3 has 15 amino acids. The DNA of the CDR3 is TGTGCCATCAGTGAGGGTAGGGGGACCAACACTGAAGCTTTCTTT. Translating it yields CAISEGRGTNTEAFF.

This clonotype was detected only a few times. The chain joins TRBV15 to TRBJ1-3, with D possibly being TRBD1 (5 bases). Germline CDR1 reads LNHNV; CDR2 reads YYDKDF (reference sequence). The CDR3 length is 17 residues. Trimming removed 1 base at V and 0 bases at J, with 13 bases between. The CDR3 protein is CATSRVGGRISGNTIYF. CDR3 nucleotides: TGTGCCACCAGCAGAGTGGGGGGACGGATCTCTGGAAACACCATATATTTT.

At least ten counts were recorded for this clonotype. The chain carries TRBV20-1 and TRBJ2-3, with D tentatively TRBD2 (5 bases). This CDR3 spans 17 amino acids. CDR1 and CDR2 from the germline V gene are DFQATT and SNEGSKA (reference sequence). Trimming took off 3 bases at V and 2 bases at J, with 21 bases between the two ends. The CDR3 bases are TGCAGTGCTAGCTCAAGGAGGTCCCCTCTCCTCACAGATACGCAGTATTTT. Its protein is CSASSRRSPLLTDTQYF.

This clonotype was seen many times. The chain recombines TRBV7-2 with TRBJ2-2; D is uncertain. Trimming stripped 3 bases from V and 0 bases from J, with 8 bases between. From germline, CDR1 is SGHTA and CDR2 FQGNSA. This CDR3 has 15 amino acids. As DNA, the CDR3 is TGTGCCAGCAGCTTCCAATGGGCGAACACCGGGGAGCTGTTTTTT. This translates into CASSFQWANTGELFF.

This chain connects TRBV7-8 to TRBJ2-1; a weak D match, TRBD2 (5 bases). CDR3 length equals 16 residues. Germline CDR1 reads SGHVS; CDR2 reads FQNEAQ. The germline V and J ends were trimmed by 4 bases and 0 bases, with 13 bases remaining between them. The CDR3 spells CASSSYAGRSYNEQFF. In DNA form, the CDR3 reads TGTGCCAGCAGCTCCTATGCGGGTCGCTCCTACAATGAGCAGTTCTTC.

This clonotype appeared a single time. This chain connects TRBV20-1 to TRBJ2-5, with TRBD2 as a possible D gene (6 bases). The CDR3 totals 12 residues. Germline CDR1 is DFQATT and CDR2 is SNEGSKA (reference sequence). Trimming removed 3 bases from V and 7 bases from J, with 12 bases in between. The DNA for the CDR3 is TGCAGTGCTAGGGTGGAGGGGTGGACCCAGTACTTC. Translated: CSARVEGWTQYF.

This clonotype was seen repeatedly, ten times or more. This chain joins TRBV28 and TRBJ2-5, with TRBD1 matching over 7 bases. CDR3 length: 15 residues. Germline CDR1 is MDHEN and CDR2 is SYDVKM. V was clipped by 5 bases and J by 5 bases; unmatched bases: 11. CDR3 DNA: TGTGCCAGCAGTAAGGACAGGTGGGGTCCGGAGACCCAGTACTTC. This sequence encodes CASSKDRWGPETQYF.

This clonotype was seen many times. The chain uses TRBV20-1 and TRBJ2-3, with TRBD2 matching 7 bases. CDR3 length equals 13 residues. Germline V gives CDR1 DFQATT, CDR2 SNEGSKA (reference sequence). DNA of the CDR3: TGCAGCGGGGGTCTAGCGGGCACAGATACGCAGTATTTT. Translating it yields CSGGLAGTDTQYF.

This clonotype has only a few counts. The J gene is TRBJ2-3, the V gene TRBV19, with a weak D call TRBD2 (6 bases). The CDR3 loop spans 15 amino acids. V lost 3 bases to trimming and J lost 2 bases, with 12 bases between them. Germline lookup yields CDR1 LNHDA and CDR2 SQIVND (reference sequence). Here the CDR3 DNA reads TGTGCCAGTAGTATGCCCGGACTAACCACAGATACGCAGTATTTT. Amino acid sequence: CASSMPGLTTDTQYF.

The sample holds many counts of this clonotype. This chain links TRBV10-1 with TRBJ2-3; 7 bases are shared with TRBD1. CDR3 size: 17 residues. Germline CDR1 and CDR2: WNHNN and SYGVQD (reference sequence). With V trimmed by 3 bases and J by 3 bases, 12 bases remained unmatched. The CDR3 nucleotides read TGCGCCAGCAGTGAAGGGTTAGGGGGCGCTCGGACAGATACGCAGTATTTT. Amino acid sequence: CASSEGLGGARTDTQYF.

This clonotype was seen repeatedly, ten times or more. This chain links TRBV2 with TRBJ2-1; TRBD2 matches at 7 bases. With 3 bases clipped from V and 8 bases from J, the junction kept 4 bases outside the gene matches. CDR1 is SNHLY and CDR2 is FYNNEI in the germline V gene. CDR3 length: 13 residues. This chain's CDR3 is CASSETSWDEQFF. CDR3 nucleotide sequence: TGTGCCAGCAGTGAGACTAGCTGGGATGAGCAGTTCTTC.

This clonotype came up many times. The CDR3 loop reads CASTRSSNQPQHF. CDR3 in DNA: TGTGCCAGCACGCGTTCTAGCAATCAGCCCCAGCATTTT. The rearrangement joins TRBV2 to TRBJ1-5, with D hard to call. The CDR3 runs to 13 residues. The V gene's germline CDR1 is SNHLY and CDR2 FYNNEI. V gave up 7 bases and J gave up 0 bases, with 7 bases separating them.

This clonotype was seen a few times. One junction end does not reproduce the germline sequence, and a read error may be involved. The V and J genes are TRBV2 and TRBJ1-4; tentatively, D is TRBD1 (5 bases). There are 14 residues in the CDR3. In germline, CDR1 is SNHLY, CDR2 FYNNEI. The DNA for the CDR3 is TGTGCCAGCACGGGTGGGGGAGCTAATGAAGAACTGTTTTTT. Translation gives CASTGGGANEELFF.

The chain combines TRBV3-1 with TRBJ2-2; TRBD2 matches at 7 bases. Germline CDR1 and CDR2: LGHDT and YNNKEL (reference sequence). This CDR3 has 15 amino acids. Trimming took 6 bases from V and 3 from J; bases not matched to a gene: 7. The CDR3 region is CASRPARGDTGELFF. DNA of the CDR3: TGTGCCAGCAGACCCGCACGGGGGGACACCGGGGAGCTGTTTTTT. The full variable domain, in which reference TRBV3-1 and TRBJ2-2 provide the parts outside the CDR3, is DTAVSQTPKYLVTQMGNDKSIKCEQNLGHDTMYWYKQDSKKFLKIMFSYNNKELIINETVPNRFSPKSPDKAHLNLHINSLELGDSAVYFCASRPARGDTGELFFGEGSRLTVL.

This clonotype was seen at least ten times. This chain connects TRBV2 to TRBJ2-7; 10 nucleotides align to TRBD2. The germline V gene encodes CDR1 SNHLY and CDR2 FYNNEI. There are 15 residues in the CDR3. Losses at the gene ends were 11 bases for V and 2 bases for J; bases not matched to a gene: 12. As DNA, the CDR3 is TGTGCCTCCAAGCGGGGGGGGGCTACAGCCTACGAGCAGTACTTC. Its translation: CASKRGGATAYEQYF.

With regard to this clonotype: This may be a read error, as it is one base from a much larger clone. J is TRBJ2-7 and V is TRBV28; D unresolved. Trimming removed 3 bases at V and 2 bases at J, with 8 bases between. Germline CDR1 MDHEN, CDR2 SYDVKM. CDR3 length: 13 amino acids. This chain's CDR3 is CASSFESPYEQYF. CDR3 nucleotide sequence: TGTGCCAGCAGTTTTGAGAGCCCCTACGAGCAGTACTTC.

Comment on this clonotype: A much bigger clone sits one base away, suggesting this may be a read error. This chain uses TRBV6-2 or TRBV6-3 with TRBJ2-2, with 10 bases lining up with TRBD2. The CDR3 consists of 16 residues. Germline CDR1 is MNHEY and CDR2 is SVGEGT. CDR3 sequence: CASSLRFSGRTGELSF. The CDR3 DNA reads TGTGCCAGCAGTTTAAGGTTTAGCGGGAGGACCGGGGAGCTGTCTTTT.